These 29 T cell receptor beta chains were sequenced from one sample in a study of shared clonotypes between healthy human individuals. Clones were read by immunoSEQ multiplex PCR, and TCRdb kept only the in-frame ones, dropping some. The profile shows about a million clones, approximately 80% of them singletons. The sample consisted of memory CD4+ T cells from PBMCs. As to subset: CD45RA-negative fraction. The receptors come from a man in his late teens or twenties in good health. Some clones in this sample may be carry-over from other donors' samples.

The chain has TRBV10-3 and TRBJ2-2, with TRBD2 as a possible D gene (6 bases). The germline CDR1 and CDR2 sequences are ENHRY and SYGVKD. The CDR3 is 13 amino acids. Trimming removed 8 bases from V and 4 bases from J, with 11 bases in between. The CDR3 sequence: CAISGGITGELFF. CDR3 nucleotides: TGTGCCATCTCCGGGGGTATCACCGGGGAGCTGTTTTTT.

The genes are TRBV11-2 and TRBJ2-7, with 8 nucleotides matching TRBD1. Per the germline V gene, CDR1 is SGHAT and CDR2 is FQNNGV. With 5 bases clipped from V and 2 bases from J, the junction kept 8 bases outside the gene matches. The CDR3 is 15 residues long. The chain's CDR3 is CASSLGQGRAYEQYF. The CDR3 DNA sequence: TGTGCCAGCAGCCTAGGACAGGGACGGGCCTACGAGCAGTACTTC.

This chain connects TRBV29-1 to TRBJ1-1; D is unclear. CDR1 and CDR2 (germline): SQVTM, ANQGSEA. CDR3 length equals 12 residues. Trimming took off 4 bases at V and 3 bases at J, with 9 bases between the two ends. CDR3 in amino acids: CSVVTADTEAFF. The CDR3 DNA reads as TGCAGCGTTGTTACAGCTGACACTGAAGCTTTCTTT. Together with reference TRBV29-1 and TRBJ1-1, the CDR3 gives the full variable domain: SAVISQKPSRDICQRGTSLTIQCQVDSQVTMMFWYRQQPGQSLTLIATANQGSEATYESGFVIDKFPISRPNLTFSTLTVSNMSPEDSSIYLCSVVTADTEAFFGQGTRLTVV.

The V and J genes are TRBV7-9 and TRBJ2-2; D remains unclear. Trimming stripped 4 bases from V and 4 bases from J, with 10 bases between. The V gene's germline CDR1 is SEHNR and CDR2 FQNEAQ (reference sequence). The CDR3 is made up of 14 amino acids. The DNA of the CDR3 is TGTGCCAGCAGCTCTGGGTTCAGCACCGGGGAGCTGTTTTTT. This codes for CASSSGFSTGELFF.

The CDR3 DNA is TGTGCCAGCAGCGAGGGGAAAGGCTACACCTTC. Translating it yields CASSEGKGYTF. V and J are TRBV5-4 and TRBJ1-2, with D maybe TRBD1 (5 bases). Deletions cut 4 bases from V and 8 bases from J, with 9 bases between. The CDR3 is 11 residues long. Germline V gives CDR1 SGHNT, CDR2 YYREEE (reference sequence).

The V and J genes are TRBV9 and TRBJ2-5; D uncertain. The germline V gene encodes CDR1 SGDLS and CDR2 YYNGEE. The germline V and J ends were trimmed by 0 bases and 2 bases, with 5 bases remaining between them. This CDR3 is built from 13 residues. The DNA for the CDR3 is TGTGCCAGCAGCGTAGAAGGGCAAGAGACCCAGTACTTC. Translated: CASSVEGQETQYF.

This chain connects TRBV27 to TRBJ1-1, with 7 nucleotides matching TRBD1. Germline V gene sequence: CDR1 MNHEY, CDR2 SMNVEV (reference sequence). V was clipped by 4 bases and J by 5 bases; unmatched bases: 7. This CDR3 is 14 amino acids long. The chain's CDR3 is CASSSTGRRTEAFF. CDR3 coding DNA: TGTGCCAGCAGTTCGACAGGGAGGAGGACTGAAGCTTTCTTT.

The chain links TRBV23-1 to TRBJ2-2; D possibly corresponds to TRBD1 (5 bases). TRBV23-1 is placed among ORFs of uncertain function. The CDR3 sequence is 16 residues long. Trimming left V 7 bases short and J 4 bases short, with 19 bases between. DNA of the CDR3: TGCGCCAGCACCCAGGGATTCTCCGCAAGCACCGGGGAGCTGTTTTTT. Its translation: CASTQGFSASTGELFF.

A remark on this clone: Different DNA sequences within this sample yield the same CDR3. The V call is TRBV29-1, the J call TRBJ2-7; D perhaps matches TRBD2 (5 bases). CDR1 is SQVTM, CDR2 ANQGSEA, per germline. The CDR3 covers 12 residues. Trimming took 3 bases from V and 4 from J, leaving 10 bases between them. The chain's CDR3 is CSVDSGNYEQYF. The CDR3 DNA follows: TGCAGCGTTGATTCGGGGAATTACGAGCAGTACTTC.

The V gene is TRBV4-1, the J gene TRBJ1-4; no clear D. Per the germline V gene, CDR1 is MGHRA and CDR2 is YSYEKL. The CDR3 spans 14 residues. The V and J ends lost 4 bases and 4 bases respectively, with 10 bases between them. The CDR3 nucleotides are TGCGCCAGCAGCCCCCCCGGGCGTAATGAAAAACTGTTTTTT. It is translated as CASSPPGRNEKLFF.

V gene TRBV27 combines with J gene TRBJ1-1; no definite D call. Germline V gene lookup returns CDR1 MNHEY and CDR2 SMNVEV (reference sequence). V shed 6 bases and J shed 3 bases, with 14 bases lying between them. The CDR3 runs to 14 residues. Written as DNA, the CDR3 is TGTGCCAGCAGCCGGCTGGGAGAGCACACTGAAGCTTTCTTT. Its translation is CASSRLGEHTEAFF.

This clone was detected many times. Distinct nucleotide sequences in the sample also encode this CDR3. This rearrangement joins TRBV19 to TRBJ1-4, with no clear D. This CDR3 has 14 residues. The germline CDR1 and CDR2 sequences are LNHDA and SQIVND (reference sequence). V was shortened by 1 base and J by 8 bases, with 11 bases between the two germline ends. CDR3 region: CASSIGVSEEKLFF. Written as DNA, the CDR3 is TGTGCCAGTAGTATAGGGGTTTCTGAAGAAAAACTGTTTTTT.

The rearrangement joins TRBV2 to TRBJ2-1, with TRBD2 matching 12 bases. Germline trimming cut 7 bases from V and 6 bases from J; bases unmatched to any gene: 13. CDR3 size: 17 residues. Germline V gene data show CDR1 as SNHLY and CDR2 as FYNNEI. The CDR3 coding sequence is TGTGCCAGCACAGTGGCTAGCGGGAGGGTAGGGTCCAATGAGCAGTTCTTC. The encoded protein is CASTVASGRVGSNEQFF.

The chain links TRBV2 to TRBJ2-1; tentative D call: TRBD2 (6 bases). The CDR3 is made up of 13 amino acids. CDR1 and CDR2 (germline): SNHLY, FYNNEI. The germline V and J ends were trimmed by 8 bases and 6 bases, with 14 bases remaining between them. CDR3 DNA sequence: TGTGCCAGCCGCTACGGGACTCCCAATGAGCAGTTCTTC. It encodes CASRYGTPNEQFF.

The chain is built from TRBV30 and TRBJ2-7; D possibly corresponds to TRBD1 (6 bases). The germline gives CDR1 GTSNPN, CDR2 SVGIG (reference sequence). Trimming removed 1 base at V and 2 bases at J, with 12 bases between. The CDR3 covers 14 residues. The CDR3 loop reads CAWSEDRRTYEQYF. For the CDR3, the DNA is TGTGCCTGGAGTGAAGACAGGAGAACCTACGAGCAGTACTTC.

The gene calls are TRBV18 and TRBJ1-1, with TRBD1 matching 8 bases. CDR1 is KGHSH and CDR2 is LQKENI in the germline V gene. This CDR3 comprises 14 residues. The V gene end was trimmed by 6 bases and the J gene end by 11 bases; junction bases not matched to a gene: 14. The CDR3 here is CASSLTTGAKTAFF. DNA for the CDR3: TGTGCCAGCTCCCTAACGACAGGGGCGAAAACGGCTTTCTTT.

The V gene is TRBV28, the J gene TRBJ2-3, with D uncertain. The CDR3 has 14 residues. Germline V gives CDR1 MDHEN, CDR2 SYDVKM. The V and J ends lost 3 bases and 3 bases respectively, with 10 bases between them. This CDR3 is CASSFGDRTDTQYF. The CDR3 region has the DNA TGTGCCAGCAGTTTTGGGGATCGGACAGATACGCAGTATTTT.

The rearrangement links TRBV7-3 to TRBJ2-7; TRBD2 is a possible D gene (5 bases). Germline-derived CDR1 and CDR2 are SGHTA and FQGTGA. V lost 5 bases to trimming and J lost 2 bases, with 16 bases between them. The CDR3 runs 15 residues. The CDR3 protein is CASSQAGGAAYEQYF. For the CDR3, the DNA is TGTGCCAGCAGCCAAGCCGGCGGAGCGGCCTACGAGCAGTACTTC.

In its sample, this clone was seen a few times. V usage is TRBV28 and J usage is TRBJ2-7, with 11 bases lining up with TRBD1. In germline, CDR1 is MDHEN, CDR2 SYDVKM. V lost 6 bases, J lost 3 bases, and 7 bases stayed unmatched. This CDR3 has 15 residues. CDR3 sequence reads: CASSQGQGANYEQYF. CDR3 nucleotide sequence: TGTGCCAGCAGCCAAGGACAGGGGGCTAACTACGAGCAGTACTTC.

The chain recombines TRBV30 with TRBJ2-2; D tentatively fits TRBD1 or TRBD2 (6 bases each). Germline-derived CDR1 and CDR2 are GTSNPN and SVGIG (reference sequence). V shed 1 base and J shed 4 bases, with 13 bases lying between them. This CDR3 comprises 15 residues. CDR3 DNA sequence: TGTGCCTGGAGTGCAACCTGGGGGGCCACCGGGGAGCTGTTTTTT. Its protein is CAWSATWGATGELFF.

V usage is TRBV13 and J usage is TRBJ1-2; TRBD1 matches 8 bases. V shed 5 bases and J 4 bases; nucleotides not matched to a gene: 12. There are 16 residues in the CDR3. Germline CDR1 and CDR2: PRHDT and FYEKMQ (reference sequence). The CDR3 protein is CASSAHPTGVLYGYTF. CDR3 bases: TGTGCCAGCAGCGCCCACCCGACAGGGGTTCTCTATGGCTACACCTTC.

V and J are TRBV9 and TRBJ1-1; 8 bases match TRBD1. This CDR3 has 15 amino acids. CDR1 is SGDLS and CDR2 is YYNGEE in the germline V gene. The ends lost 3 bases at V and 4 bases at J; junction bases unmatched: 8. The CDR3 loop reads CASSARDRSSTEAFF. The CDR3 coding sequence is TGTGCCAGCAGCGCCCGGGACAGGAGTTCCACTGAAGCTTTCTTT. The variable domain in full, completed from reference TRBV9 and TRBJ1-1, reads DSGVTQTPKHLITATGQRVTLRCSPRSGDLSVYWYQQSLDQGLQFLIQYYNGEERAKGNILERFSAQQFPDLHSELNLSSLELGDSALYFCASSARDRSSTEAFFGQGTRLTVV.

This rearrangement joins TRBV4-3 to TRBJ2-1, with 7 positions matching TRBD2. Losses at the gene ends were 0 bases for V and 5 bases for J; bases not matched to a gene: 4. CDR1 and CDR2 from the germline V gene are LGHNA and YSLEER. CDR3 size: 15 residues. The CDR3 region has the DNA TGCGCCAGCAGCCAAGACCTAGCGGACCACAATGAGCAGTTCTTC. Protein: CASSQDLADHNEQFF.

The chain uses TRBV7-2 and TRBJ2-1, with D maybe TRBD1 (5 bases). Germline CDR1 is SGHTA and CDR2 is FQGNSA. The V end was cut by 0 bases, the J end by 8 bases, with 14 bases between. The CDR3 runs 15 residues. For the CDR3, the DNA is TGTGCCAGCAGCTTAGCGCAGGGTACTATTTATGAGCAGTTCTTC. This translates into CASSLAQGTIYEQFF.

This clone came up once. V is TRBV10-1 and J is TRBJ2-7, with D unresolved. Trimming removed 6 bases at V and 4 bases at J, with 10 bases between. From germline, CDR1 is WNHNN and CDR2 SYGVQD (reference sequence). This CDR3 contains 12 residues. The CDR3 here is CASSADLYEQYF. CDR3 DNA sequence: TGCGCCAGCAGCGCAGATTTGTACGAGCAGTACTTC.

The chain couples TRBV19 to TRBJ1-4; D ambiguous. Germline CDR1 reads LNHDA; CDR2 reads SQIVND (reference sequence). V lost 3 bases, J lost 8 bases, and 10 bases lay in between. The CDR3 length is 13 residues. Here the CDR3 reads CASSIRHEEKLFF. CDR3 bases: TGTGCCAGTAGTATCCGACACGAAGAAAAACTGTTTTTT.

The V gene is TRBV27, the J gene TRBJ2-1; 14 positions match TRBD2. Germline values: CDR1 MNHEY, CDR2 SMNVEV (reference sequence). The V and J ends lost 5 bases and 12 bases, in that order; junction bases with no gene match: 15. The CDR3 is made up of 17 amino acids. The CDR3 loop reads CASSPLTSGRAGLGQFF. Written as DNA, the CDR3 is TGTGCCAGCAGTCCCCTGACTAGCGGGAGGGCCGGTTTAGGGCAGTTCTTC.

The chain carries TRBV6-5 and TRBJ2-7; 7 bases agree with TRBD2. Unmatched junction bases numbered 12, after V lost 8 bases and J lost 2 bases. The CDR3 has 15 residues. Germline V gene sequence: CDR1 MNHEY, CDR2 SVGAGI. The DNA for the CDR3 is TGTGCCAGCCGGTTGGTAGCGGGCAGGACCTACGAGCAGTACTTC. Its translation: CASRLVAGRTYEQYF.

The chain combines TRBV19 with TRBJ2-7, with D possibly being TRBD1 (6 bases). The germline V gene has CDR1 LNHDA and CDR2 SQIVND (reference sequence). V lost 5 bases to trimming and J lost 5 bases, with 16 bases between them. CDR3 length: 14 amino acids. In nucleotides, the CDR3 is TGTGCCAGTAGTGGGTCAGGGGCACCCCACGAGCAGTACTTC. This sequence encodes CASSGSGAPHEQYF.